Below, one T cell receptor beta chain is given with its context. Its matching antigen is unknown. The entry originates in a study of T cell repertoires in cytomegalovirus infection. Study summary: Public TCR beta signature analysis indicated the presence of both CMV infection and matching HLA type.

TCRdb called the reads again in MiXCR, with one record for every CDR3 protein. Counted here are hundreds of thousands of distinct CDR3 sequences, roughly 9.3% occurring once; the ten biggest clones make up about 2.3%. Study results and caveats: There were HLA-C-restricted CMV-specific TCR beta clonotypes dominating the ex vivo response. Summed public TCR beta family frequency identified CMV carriers bearing the relevant HLA.

Input material: PBMCs. The TCR sequence derives from a human donor in good health (CMV status not recorded). Some clones in this sample may be carry-over from other donors' samples.

CDR3 nucleotides: TGCGCCAGCAGCTTGGAGGGGGGGGAAAGCAATCAGCCCCAGCATTTT. It codes for CASSLEGGESNQPQHF. V gene TRBV5-1 combines with J gene TRBJ1-5, with TRBD1 as a possible D gene (6 bases). V lost 0 bases and J 1 base, leaving 11 bases between the germline ends. Germline-derived CDR1 and CDR2 are SGHRS and YFSETQ. There are 16 residues in the CDR3.